The T cell receptor beta chain described here comes from a study of blood T cells in healthy people across ages. Study-level information: For every two T cells, template switching captured about one barcoded beta molecule. The study, taken as a whole, reports: Among T cells, TCR beta diversity per million cells dropped roughly linearly as age rose.

CDR3 length: 15 amino acids. With respect to this clonotype: Its specificity is not known.

Sample-barcoded 5' priming and a J-beta primer mix drove a second PCR of 7 to 11 cycles. MiXCR, applied by TCRdb to the 5' RACE reads, yields one record per CDR3 protein. This sample yields approximately 960,000 distinct CDR3 sequences, of which almost 30% are seen a single time; roughly 10% belongs to the top ten. The same data also contributed to another study, on T cells of mothers and their children. As reported in that work: In related and unrelated pairs alike, thymic selection shapes TCR recombination output, with inherited differences minor.

This TCR was sampled from a woman between 40 and 55 years old in good health. The rearrangement uses TRBV12-3 or TRBV12-4 and TRBJ2-1; D call uncertain. Matching the DNA end better, TRBJ2-7 makes the J call doubtful. The specimen was blood. The CDR3 sequence: CASSLDRSSYNEQYF. The CDR3 nucleotides are TGTGCCAGCAGTTTAGACCGGAGCTCCTACAATGAGCAGTACTTC.